This TCR beta chain derives from a study of shared clonotypes between healthy human individuals. General study results and limits: Clonotypes shared by all four donors outscored non-shared clonotypes in generation probability. Sequencing of the sorted subsets was shown by rarefaction to be incomplete despite large depth. On the whole, naive subsets had larger estimated richness than memory subsets had. The expectation was that sequencing depth would affect clonotype sharing among donors.

Method: immunoSEQ multiplex PCR; TCRdb's copy keeps in-frame clones and lacks some. The sample records approximately 2.4 million clones, about 94% being singletons. On this clone: Its target is unknown.

CDR1 MDHEN and CDR2 SYDVKM come from the germline V gene. This CDR3 region has 13 residues. Trimming took 3 bases from V and 7 from J, leaving 13 bases between them. The clonotype originates from a man younger than 35 in good health. The chain joins TRBV28 to TRBJ2-7, with D unresolved. The sequencing input was naive CD4+ T cells sorted from blood. Regarding subset: CD45RA+ positively selected. The CDR3 DNA reads TGTGCCAGCAGTTTGAACAGCCCGCATGAGCAGTACTTC. Translated, it gives CASSLNSPHEQYF.